The sequence of this TCR beta chain was determined in a study of post-analysis software for immune sequencing data. Study information: The study covered relapsing-remitting, secondary progressive and progressive-relapsing courses of multiple sclerosis. General study points: Multiple sclerosis was associated with a significant reduction in normalized Chao1 diversity relative to controls. Patients showed TRBV5-6, TRBV5-1 and TRBV20-1 among a few TRBV segments more frequent than in controls. Analysis by F measure revealed that same-batch samples clustered strongly together.

The V end lost 0 bases, the J end lost 1 base, and 7 bases lay between the germline ends. Germline V CDR1 and CDR2: SGHRS, YFSETQ. This CDR3 region has 14 residues. Unique molecular identifiers had been added to the TCR beta cDNA libraries. The source material, about 0.85 to 11 million T cells, gave rise to 400,000 to 550,000 cDNA molecules. TCRdb ran MiXCR on the PCR reads and lists one entry per CDR3 protein. In the table there are about 540,000 distinct CDR3 sequences, roughly 34% of which are singletons. This clonotype came up a few times. Its antigen is unidentified. The chain uses TRBV5-1 and TRBJ1-1; D is unresolved. The sequence was obtained from a girl under 18 with multiple sclerosis. Sequenced: blood. CDR3 bases: TGCGCCAGCAGCTTGGGCTCTACGAACACTGAAGCTTTCTTT. This gives the protein CASSLGSTNTEAFF.